The table lists the clone carrying this T cell receptor beta chain with a few counts. Germline trimming cut 0 bases from V and 6 bases from J; bases unmatched to any gene: 2. The CDR3 contains 15 residues. The germline V gene encodes CDR1 SGHVS and CDR2 FQNEAQ. Indicated time point: newly diagnosed GD, antithyroid drugs for less than 3 months. Following extraction of RNA from PBMCs, that RNA was used to make the TCR library. From each patient, about 8.3 milliliters of peripheral blood was drawn and collected into an EDTA anticoagulant tube. This entry is derived from a study of regulatory T cells in long-lasting Graves disease. Arm-PCR of CDR3 regions and iRepertoire HTBI primers were the basis on which TCR beta libraries were built. In TCRdb, the multiplex PCR reads were re-called with MiXCR into one record per CDR3 protein. Counted here are approximately 440,000 distinct CDR3 sequences, around 15% occurring once; the ten biggest clones make up 9.5% to 15%.

These data were also filed under a second study, of T cells in Graves' hyperthyroidism and ophthalmopathy. According to that study: Blood held most thyroid clonotypes expanded above 0.001 frequency.

The sequence came from a middle-aged man with Graves disease. The genes are TRBV7-8 and TRBJ2-7, with 13 nucleotides matching TRBD2. Specimen: peripheral blood mononuclear cells (PBMCs), collected at new diagnosis, from a patient treated with antithyroid drugs. In nucleotides, the CDR3 is TGTGCCAGCAGCTTAGCGGGACTAGCGGGACGCGAGCAGTACTTC. Translated: CASSLAGLAGREQYF. Full variable domain (rest looked up from reference TRBV7-8 and TRBJ2-7): GAGVSQSPRYKVAKRGQDVALRCDPISGHVSLFWYQQALGQGPEFLTYFQNEAQLDKSGLPSDRFFAERPEGSVSTLKIQRTQQEDSAVYLCASSLAGLAGREQYFGPGTRLTVT.